The clone carrying this T cell receptor beta chain was observed a single time. Its cognate antigen is unknown. V was clipped by 6 bases and J by 2 bases; unmatched bases: 2. The CDR3 consists of 14 residues. Germline V lookup: CDR1 ENHRY, CDR2 SYGVKD. These data belong to a study of OX40 agonist ivuxolimab in advanced cancers. Overall study context: The patients' treatment was ivuxolimab, an agonistic anti-OX40 (CD134) antibody. Notes on the study in general: Determination of antigen specificity was not performed for the expanded peripheral T cells. Some patients without response likewise showed low normalized clonal expansion.

The repertoire was sequenced with immunoSEQ multiplex PCR; TCRdb's copy has only in-frame clones and lacks some. Of some 80,000 clones in the sample, about 90% were seen once. The sequence came from an adult with an advanced solid tumor such as melanoma, head and neck, liver or kidney cancer. Here the sequenced sample was CD4+ or CD8+ T cells sorted from blood, taken in a trial of the OX40 agonist ivuxolimab. The V gene is TRBV10-3, the J gene TRBJ2-7; 12 bases fit TRBD2. CDR3 DNA: TGTGCCATCAGGGGACTAGCGGGCCCCTACGAGCAGTACTTC. It specifies CAIRGLAGPYEQYF.